The present T cell receptor (beta chain) was sequenced within a study of T cells in Graves' hyperthyroidism and ophthalmopathy. General study results and limits: Stable hyperthyroidism and ophthalmopathy were separated using 13 V-J signatures. Within blood appeared most thyroid clonotypes that had expanded above 0.001.

Ophthalmopathy cases scored 3 or more on the Clinical Activity Score and 4 or more on NOSPECS grade, with duration below 3 months. Together with thyroid ultrasound, orbital computed tomography, serum thyroxine and TRAb, clinical symptoms were used for diagnoses. What was amplified from RNA transcripts were TCR beta CDR3 regions. The TCR CDR3 was amplified in a first-round RT-PCR using the HTBI primer set. TCRdb analysed the multiplex PCR reads with MiXCR anew, one entry per CDR3 protein. Of hundreds of thousands of distinct CDR3 sequences in the sample, roughly 14% are singletons; the top ten hold approximately 13%. V was trimmed by 6 bases and J by 8 bases, leaving 37 bases between them. Germline values: CDR1 SEHNR, CDR2 FQNEAQ (reference sequence). This CDR3 region has 20 residues. In its sample, this clonotype was seen many times. The target antigen is unknown.

The material sequenced was blood. The chain uses TRBV7-9 and TRBJ1-1, with D maybe TRBD1 (6 bases). The receptor was derived from a woman in her fifties or sixties with Graves' ophthalmopathy. CDR3 in amino acids: CASSSIVPGALGLNGLEAFF. The DNA of the CDR3 is TGTGCCAGCAGTTCTATTGTACCAGGGGCCCTGGGGCTTAACGGCCTAGAAGCTTTCTTT.